One and the same sample provided the 19 T cell receptor beta chains below, sequenced in a study of T cells in Graves' hyperthyroidism and ophthalmopathy. Researchers amplified the TCR beta CDR3 regions from RNA transcripts. A first-round RT-PCR of the TCR CDR3 used the HTBI primer set. TCRdb ran MiXCR on the multiplex PCR reads and lists one entry per CDR3 protein. This sample has fewer than 900,000 distinct CDR3 sequences, with around 17% found just once. Sequenced: blood. The receptors were sampled from a man between 18 and 35 years old with Graves' hyperthyroidism.

This clonotype was recorded many times. DNA for the CDR3: TGTGCCAGCAGCCCCCGAGGTAGCGGGAGTGTGTCAGATACGCAGTATTTT. Translation gives CASSPRGSGSVSDTQYF. The chain employs TRBV11-2 and TRBJ2-3, with 9 bases that match TRBD2. Looked up from germline, CDR1 is SGHAT and CDR2 is FQNNGV. After removal of 5 bases from V and 4 bases from J, the junction contained 13 bases not matched to a gene. The CDR3 spans 17 residues.

This clonotype was recorded a few times. The V gene is TRBV11-2, the J gene TRBJ1-5; D not certain. CDR3 length equals 16 residues. Trimming removed 5 bases from V and 1 base from J, with 15 bases in between. The germline gives CDR1 SGHAT, CDR2 FQNNGV. This chain's CDR3 is CASSEPGWVSNQPQHF. CDR3 sequence (DNA): TGTGCCAGCAGCGAACCCGGTTGGGTGAGCAATCAGCCCCAGCATTTT.

This clonotype was detected a few times. This chain joins TRBV19 and TRBJ2-7; 7 nucleotides align to TRBD1. This CDR3 region has 15 residues. CDR1 is LNHDA and CDR2 is SQIVND in the germline V gene (reference sequence). V was pared by 6 bases and J by 0 bases, with 8 bases of the junction left unmatched. DNA for the CDR3: TGTGCCAGTAGACCCACGACAGGGATCTCCTACGAGCAGTACTTC. Its protein product is CASRPTTGISYEQYF. The full variable domain, completed using reference TRBV19 and TRBJ2-7, is DGGITQSPKYLFRKEGQNVTLSCEQNLNHDAMYWYRQDPGQGLRLIYYSQIVNDFQKGDIAEGYSVSREKKESFPLTVTSAQKNPTAFYLCASRPTTGISYEQYFGPGTRLTVT.

At least ten counts were recorded for this clonotype. The chain couples TRBV30 to TRBJ2-1, with 9 bases aligning to TRBD1. V lost 6 bases to trimming and J lost 7 bases; unmatched junction nucleotides: 7. The CDR3 is 13 amino acids. Germline V gene sequence: CDR1 GTSNPN, CDR2 SVGIG (reference sequence). CDR3 in DNA: TGTGCCTGCTCCCGGGACAGGGATAATGAGCAGTTCTTC. As protein: CACSRDRDNEQFF.

This clonotype was observed many times. This chain uses TRBV6-1 with TRBJ2-7, with 8 bases matching TRBD2. Losses at the gene ends were 7 bases for V and 1 base for J; bases not matched to a gene: 6. The CDR3 is 14 residues long. Germline V gene lookup returns CDR1 MNHNS and CDR2 SASEGT. The CDR3 sequence is CASTSRGGSYEQYF. In nucleotides, the CDR3 is TGTGCCAGCACGTCTCGGGGGGGTTCCTACGAGCAGTACTTC.

This clonotype was recorded at least ten times. The chain uses TRBV6-2 or TRBV6-3 and TRBJ2-3, with 8 bases identical to TRBD1. This CDR3 is built from 14 residues. The V segment lost 2 bases and the J segment 3 bases; nucleotides outside the gene matches: 1. Germline CDR1 MNHEY, CDR2 SVGEGT. The CDR3 DNA reads TGTGCCAGCAGTTACGACAGGGGAACAGATACGCAGTATTTT. Amino acid sequence: CASSYDRGTDTQYF.

This clonotype was picked up many times. The chain is built from TRBV11-1 and TRBJ2-7, with 11 bases aligning to TRBD2. The ends lost 3 bases at V and 2 bases at J; junction bases unmatched: 3. The CDR3 runs 15 residues. CDR1 SGHAT and CDR2 FQDESV come from the germline V gene (reference sequence). CDR3 DNA sequence: TGTGCCAGCAGCTTCATACTAGCGGGAGCCTACGAGCAGTACTTC. Its protein product is CASSFILAGAYEQYF.

There are many counts of this clonotype. The chain combines TRBV12-3 or TRBV12-4 with TRBJ2-3; D is unclear. Trimming cost V 2 bases and J 2 bases, with 11 bases left between them. The CDR3 has 15 amino acids. CDR3 sequence: CASSLNLGFTDTQYF. As DNA, the CDR3 is TGTGCCAGCAGTTTAAATTTAGGGTTCACAGATACGCAGTATTTT.

This clonotype was recorded a few times. This chain links TRBV6-2 or TRBV6-3 with TRBJ1-1, with D perhaps TRBD1 (6 bases). Between the trimmed V and J ends, which lost 7 bases and 8 bases, there was a span of 14 bases. CDR1 is MNHEY, CDR2 SVGEGT, per germline. The length of the CDR3 is 12 residues. This CDR3 is CASNAGVTEAFF. The DNA for the CDR3 is TGTGCCAGCAATGCAGGGGTCACAGAAGCTTTCTTT.

This clonotype was counted ten times or more. This sequence joins TRBV12-3 or TRBV12-4 and TRBJ2-1; 11 nucleotides agree with TRBD1. The CDR3 totals 16 residues. Trimming at V came to 4 bases and at J to 4 bases, leaving 6 bases not matched to a gene. The CDR3 loop is CASSSAGTGGYNEQFF. The DNA of the CDR3 is TGTGCCAGCAGTTCCGCCGGGACAGGGGGTTACAATGAGCAGTTCTTC.

This clonotype was counted only a few times. The chain is built from TRBV6-1 and TRBJ1-4; 9 bases line up with TRBD1. CDR1 and CDR2 (germline): MNHNS, SASEGT. Germline trimming cut 10 bases from V and 6 bases from J; bases unmatched to any gene: 3. CDR3 length equals 12 residues. CDR3 protein: CATWDRDEKLFF. In nucleotides, the CDR3 is TGTGCCACCTGGGACAGGGATGAAAAACTGTTTTTT.

This clonotype appeared many times. The gene calls are TRBV20-1 and TRBJ2-3, with D possibly TRBD1 on 6 matching bases. This CDR3 comprises 12 residues. Germline-derived CDR1 and CDR2 are DFQATT and SNEGSKA (reference sequence). V lost 6 bases, J lost 3 bases, and 10 bases lay in between. The CDR3 loop is CSAHTGTDTQYF. In nucleotides, the CDR3 is TGCAGTGCCCATACAGGGACAGATACGCAGTATTTT.

This clonotype was recorded at least ten times. The chain uses TRBV7-9 and TRBJ2-7; D may be TRBD1 (6 bases). Trimming took off 7 bases at V and 2 bases at J, with 18 bases between the two ends. This CDR3 region has 15 residues. The germline gives CDR1 SEHNR, CDR2 FQNEAQ (reference sequence). CDR3 amino acids: CASTPPGTPTYEQYF. The CDR3 DNA sequence: TGTGCCAGCACCCCACCGGGGACACCCACCTACGAGCAGTACTTC.

This clonotype was observed a handful of times. The chain carries TRBV20-1 and TRBJ2-1, with D possibly being TRBD1 or TRBD2 (6 bases each). The V gene lost 6 bases and the J gene lost 3 bases, with 30 bases spanning the gap. In germline, CDR1 is DFQATT, CDR2 SNEGSKA (reference sequence). This CDR3 has 19 residues. The DNA for the CDR3 is TGCAGTGCCCCCCGTCGCAGGAGGGGACCAGGGGACTTCTACAATGAGCAGTTCTTC. Protein sequence: CSAPRRRRGPGDFYNEQFF.

Comments on this clonotype: Given a much more abundant clone one base away, this may be a read error. This chain joins TRBV18 and TRBJ2-2, with 7 bases fitting TRBD1. V shed 6 bases, J shed 4 bases, and the junction held 8 bases outside the gene matches. The CDR3 totals 15 residues. Per the germline V gene, CDR1 is KGHSH and CDR2 is LQKENI. CDR3 region: CASSIGQASTGELFF. CDR3 DNA: TGTGCCAGCTCTATCGGACAGGCCAGCACCGGGGAGCTGTTTTTT.

This clonotype was observed a few times. The chain carries TRBV9 and TRBJ2-1; possibly TRBD1 for D (5 bases). CDR1 is SGDLS, CDR2 YYNGEE, per germline. Trimming took off 0 bases at V and 7 bases at J, with 14 bases between the two ends. The length of the CDR3 is 15 residues. CDR3 amino acids: CASSVGSGPQNEQFF. CDR3 coding DNA: TGTGCCAGCAGCGTAGGATCAGGGCCCCAAAATGAGCAGTTCTTC.

This clonotype was observed a few times. The chain couples TRBV20-1 to TRBJ2-3, with D maybe TRBD2 (6 bases). The CDR3 spans 11 residues. Germline CDR1 DFQATT, CDR2 SNEGSKA (reference sequence). CDR3 protein: CSREITDTQYF. CDR3 DNA: TGCAGCCGGGAGATCACAGATACGCAGTATTTT.

In this sample, this clonotype turned up a few times. The V gene is TRBV19, the J gene TRBJ1-1; TRBD1 is a possible D gene (5 bases). V gave up 3 bases and J gave up 6 bases, with 17 bases separating them. Germline assignment: CDR1 LNHDA and CDR2 SQIVND (reference sequence). This CDR3 spans 15 amino acids. The CDR3 bases are TGTGCCAGTAGTATCCCCCTTTACCAGGGCGCTGAAGCTTTCTTT. Translating it yields CASSIPLYQGAEAFF.

This rearrangement joins TRBV18 to TRBJ2-5; D is tentatively TRBD1 or TRBD2 (5 bases each). CDR1 and CDR2 (germline): KGHSH, LQKENI. V gave up 2 bases and J gave up 5 bases, with 12 bases separating them. The CDR3 loop spans 14 amino acids. The CDR3 sequence: CASSPSPWGETQYF. CDR3 nucleotides: TGTGCCAGCTCACCAAGCCCTTGGGGGGAGACCCAGTACTTC. The entire variable domain, with the rest obtained from reference TRBV18 and TRBJ2-5, is as follows: NAGVMQNPRHLVRRRGQEARLRCSPMKGHSHVYWYRQLPEEGLKFMVYLQKENIIDESGMPKERFSAEFPKEGPSILRIQQVVRGDSAAYFCASSPSPWGETQYFGPGTRLLVL.